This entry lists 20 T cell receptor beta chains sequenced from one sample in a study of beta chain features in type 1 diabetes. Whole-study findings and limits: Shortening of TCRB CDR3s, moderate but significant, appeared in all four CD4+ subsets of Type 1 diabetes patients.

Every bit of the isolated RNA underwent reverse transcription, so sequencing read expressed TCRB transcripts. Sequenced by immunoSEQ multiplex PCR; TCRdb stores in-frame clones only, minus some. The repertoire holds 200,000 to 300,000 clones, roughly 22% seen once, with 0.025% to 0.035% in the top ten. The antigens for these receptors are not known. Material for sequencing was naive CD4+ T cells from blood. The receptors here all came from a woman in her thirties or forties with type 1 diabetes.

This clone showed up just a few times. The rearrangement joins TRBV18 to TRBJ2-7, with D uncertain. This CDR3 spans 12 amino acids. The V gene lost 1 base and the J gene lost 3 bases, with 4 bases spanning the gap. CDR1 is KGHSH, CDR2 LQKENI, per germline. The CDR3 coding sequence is TGTGCCAGCTCACCACAACTCTACGAGCAGTACTTC. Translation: CASSPQLYEQYF. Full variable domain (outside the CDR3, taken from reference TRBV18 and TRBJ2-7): NAGVMQNPRHLVRRRGQEARLRCSPMKGHSHVYWYRQLPEEGLKFMVYLQKENIIDESGMPKERFSAEFPKEGPSILRIQQVVRGDSAAYFCASSPQLYEQYFGPGTRLTVT.

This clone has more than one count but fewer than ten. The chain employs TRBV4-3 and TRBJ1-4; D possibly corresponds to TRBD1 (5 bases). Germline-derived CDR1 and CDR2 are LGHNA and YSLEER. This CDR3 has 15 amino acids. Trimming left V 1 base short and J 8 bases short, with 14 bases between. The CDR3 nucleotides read TGCGCCAGCAGCCAAGTCATAGGGGTGTCGGAAAAACTGTTTTTT. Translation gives CASSQVIGVSEKLFF.

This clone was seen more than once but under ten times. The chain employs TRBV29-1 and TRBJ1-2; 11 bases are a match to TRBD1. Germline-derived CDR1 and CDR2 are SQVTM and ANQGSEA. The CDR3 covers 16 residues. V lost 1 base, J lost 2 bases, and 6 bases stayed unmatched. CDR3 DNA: TGCAGCGTTGAAGGCCAGGACAGGGGGCGCAACTATGGCTACACCTTC. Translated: CSVEGQDRGRNYGYTF.

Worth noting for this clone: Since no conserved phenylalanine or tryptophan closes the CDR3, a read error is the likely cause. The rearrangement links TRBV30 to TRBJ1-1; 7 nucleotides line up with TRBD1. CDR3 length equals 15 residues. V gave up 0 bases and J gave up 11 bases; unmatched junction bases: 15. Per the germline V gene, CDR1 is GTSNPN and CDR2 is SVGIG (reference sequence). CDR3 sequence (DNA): TGTGCCTGGAGTGTACTAGGGACAGCCATCATGAGGGCTTTCCTT. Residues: CAWSVLGTAIMRAFL.

The DNA for the CDR3 is TGTGCCAGCAGACCCGGGACAACCAACTATGGCTACACCTTC. Its protein product is CASRPGTTNYGYTF. The rearrangement uses TRBV28 and TRBJ1-2, with D possibly matching TRBD1 (6 bases). The CDR3 extends over 14 amino acids. Germline V gene data show CDR1 as MDHEN and CDR2 as SYDVKM. Trimming took off 6 bases at V and 2 bases at J, with 13 bases between the two ends.

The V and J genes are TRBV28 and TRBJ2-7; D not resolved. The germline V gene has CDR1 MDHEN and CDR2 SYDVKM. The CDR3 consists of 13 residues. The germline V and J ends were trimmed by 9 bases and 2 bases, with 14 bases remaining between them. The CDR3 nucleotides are TGTGCCAGTAACAGTCGAAACCCCTACGAGCAGTACTTC. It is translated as CASNSRNPYEQYF.

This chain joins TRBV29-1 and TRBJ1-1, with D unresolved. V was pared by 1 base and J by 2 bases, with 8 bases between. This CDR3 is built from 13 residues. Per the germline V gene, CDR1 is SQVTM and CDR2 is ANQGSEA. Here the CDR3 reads CSVEVQLNTEAFF. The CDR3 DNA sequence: TGCAGCGTTGAAGTACAGCTTAACACTGAAGCTTTCTTT. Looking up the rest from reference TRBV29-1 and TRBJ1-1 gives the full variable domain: SAVISQKPSRDICQRGTSLTIQCQVDSQVTMMFWYRQQPGQSLTLIATANQGSEATYESGFVIDKFPISRPNLTFSTLTVSNMSPEDSSIYLCSVEVQLNTEAFFGQGTRLTVV.

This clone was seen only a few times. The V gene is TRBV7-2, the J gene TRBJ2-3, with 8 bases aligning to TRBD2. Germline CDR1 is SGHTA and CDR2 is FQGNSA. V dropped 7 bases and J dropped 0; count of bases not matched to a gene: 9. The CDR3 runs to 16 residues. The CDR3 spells CASILFTGGSTDTQYF. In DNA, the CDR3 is TGTGCCAGCATCCTATTCACGGGGGGGAGCACAGATACGCAGTATTTT.

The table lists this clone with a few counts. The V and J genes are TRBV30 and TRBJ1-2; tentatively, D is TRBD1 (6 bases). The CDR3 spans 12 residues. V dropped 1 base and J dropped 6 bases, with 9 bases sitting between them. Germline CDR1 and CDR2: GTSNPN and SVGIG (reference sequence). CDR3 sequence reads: CAWSGQGHGYTF. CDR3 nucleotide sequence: TGTGCCTGGAGTGGGCAGGGGCATGGCTACACCTTC.

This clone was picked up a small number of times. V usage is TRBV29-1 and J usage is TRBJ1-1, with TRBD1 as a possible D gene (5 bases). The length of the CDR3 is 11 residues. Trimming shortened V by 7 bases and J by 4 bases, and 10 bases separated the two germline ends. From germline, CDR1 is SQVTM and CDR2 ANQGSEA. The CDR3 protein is CSEQQVTEAFF. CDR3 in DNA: TGCAGCGAGCAACAGGTCACTGAAGCTTTCTTT.

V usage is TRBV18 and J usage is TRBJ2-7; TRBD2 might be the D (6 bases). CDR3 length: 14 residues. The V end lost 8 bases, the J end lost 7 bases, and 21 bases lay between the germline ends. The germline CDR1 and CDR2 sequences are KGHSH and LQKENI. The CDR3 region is CASGRRTQWEEQYF. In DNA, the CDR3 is TGTGCCAGCGGGAGGAGGACCCAGTGGGAAGAGCAGTACTTC.

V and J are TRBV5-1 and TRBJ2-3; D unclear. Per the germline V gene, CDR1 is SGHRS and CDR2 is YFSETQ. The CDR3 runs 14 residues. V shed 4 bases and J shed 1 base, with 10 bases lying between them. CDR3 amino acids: CASSVAPGTDTQYF. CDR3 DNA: TGCGCCAGCAGCGTCGCCCCGGGCACAGATACGCAGTATTTT. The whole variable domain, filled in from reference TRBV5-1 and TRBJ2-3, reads KAGVTQTPRYLIKTRGQQVTLSCSPISGHRSVSWYQQTPGQGLQFLFEYFSETQRNKGNFPGRFSGRQFSNSRSEMNVSTLELGDSALYLCASSVAPGTDTQYFGPGTRLTVL.

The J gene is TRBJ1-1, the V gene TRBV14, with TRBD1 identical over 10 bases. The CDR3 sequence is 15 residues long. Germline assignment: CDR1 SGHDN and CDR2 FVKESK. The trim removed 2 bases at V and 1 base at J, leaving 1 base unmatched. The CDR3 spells CASSQRDRGNTEAFF. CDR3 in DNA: TGTGCCAGCAGCCAACGGGACAGGGGGAACACTGAAGCTTTCTTT.

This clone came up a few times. The CDR3 spells CASSQEVWGLAGNYEQYF. In DNA form, the CDR3 reads TGCGCCAGCAGCCAAGAAGTTTGGGGACTAGCGGGGAACTACGAGCAGTACTTC. The V gene is TRBV4-3, the J gene TRBJ2-7; TRBD2 matches at 13 bases. J gave up 3 bases and V 0 bases, and 8 bases lay outside the gene matches. This CDR3 is 18 amino acids long. Germline V gene data show CDR1 as LGHNA and CDR2 as YSLEER.

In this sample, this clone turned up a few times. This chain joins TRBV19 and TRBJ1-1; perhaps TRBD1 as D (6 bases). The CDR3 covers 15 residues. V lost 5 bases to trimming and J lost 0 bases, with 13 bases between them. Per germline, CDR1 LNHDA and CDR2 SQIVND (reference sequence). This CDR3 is CASSVNGDMNTEAFF. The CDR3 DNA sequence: TGTGCCAGTAGTGTTAATGGGGACATGAACACTGAAGCTTTCTTT.

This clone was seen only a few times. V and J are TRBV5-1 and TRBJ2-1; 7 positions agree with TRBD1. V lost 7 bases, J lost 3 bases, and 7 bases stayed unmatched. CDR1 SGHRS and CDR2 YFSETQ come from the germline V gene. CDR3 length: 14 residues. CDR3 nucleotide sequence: TGCGCCAGCCGGACAGGAGACTACTACAATGAGCAGTTCTTC. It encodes CASRTGDYYNEQFF.

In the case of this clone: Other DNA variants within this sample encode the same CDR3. The CDR3 here is CASSLYNEQFF. CDR3 DNA: TGTGCCAGCAGTCTGTACAATGAGCAGTTCTTC. The chain is built from TRBV27 and TRBJ2-1; no clear D. Between the trimmed V and J ends, which lost 5 bases and 4 bases, there was a span of 3 bases. Germline CDR1 reads MNHEY; CDR2 reads SMNVEV (reference sequence). The CDR3 length is 11 residues.

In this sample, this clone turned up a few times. The CDR3 nucleotides are TGCGCCAGCAGCGCCGGGACATCGACGGCGAACACTGAAGCTTTCTTT. This gives the protein CASSAGTSTANTEAFF. This rearrangement joins TRBV5-1 to TRBJ1-1, with D tentatively TRBD1 (6 bases). This CDR3 comprises 16 residues. Germline assignment: CDR1 SGHRS and CDR2 YFSETQ. V gave up 4 bases and J gave up 1 base, with 17 bases separating them.

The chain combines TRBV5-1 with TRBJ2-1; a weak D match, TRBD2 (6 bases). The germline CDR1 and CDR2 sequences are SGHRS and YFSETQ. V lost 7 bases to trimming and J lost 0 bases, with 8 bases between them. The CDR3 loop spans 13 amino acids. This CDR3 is CASAGNSYNEQFF. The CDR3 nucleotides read TGCGCCAGCGCGGGGAACTCCTACAATGAGCAGTTCTTC.

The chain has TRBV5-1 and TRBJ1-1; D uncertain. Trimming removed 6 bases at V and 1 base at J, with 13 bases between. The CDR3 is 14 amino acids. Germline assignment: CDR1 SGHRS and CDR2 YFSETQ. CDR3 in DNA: TGCGCCAGCACCGACCTAGAGGGGAACACTGAAGCTTTCTTT. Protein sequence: CASTDLEGNTEAFF.